This entry describes one TCR beta chain. The antigen remains unidentified. V was cut by 10 bases and J by 5 bases, with 15 bases left in between. Per the germline V gene, CDR1 is MDHEN and CDR2 is SYDVKM. The CDR3 runs 13 residues. The data were obtained in a study of cytomegalovirus exposure and HLA in healthy donors. Study observations and caveats: Later analysis identified several of the most significant clusters that appeared linked to common viral pathogens.

PCR was performed using 60 Vbeta and 13 Jbeta primers. Clones were read by immunoSEQ multiplex PCR, and TCRdb kept only the in-frame ones, dropping some. The sample consists of about 190,000 clones, roughly 75% of them appearing once. Sequenced input: PBMCs. This sequence originates from a man aged 30 to 45 in good health and CMV-seropositive. The chain employs TRBV28 and TRBJ2-1, with a weak D call TRBD2 (6 bases). The CDR3 region has the DNA TGTGCCACCGCGGAGGGCCTAAACAATGAGCAGTTCTTC. It encodes CATAEGLNNEQFF.